This TCR beta chain is from a study of graft-versus-host responses after intestinal transplantation. About this clone: Its antigen is still unknown.

TCRdb keeps only in-frame clones here, not all; method: immunoSEQ multiplex PCR. The table lists approximately 110,000 clones, 90% to 95% of them singletons, with 0.9% to 1.5% in the top ten. J was trimmed by 0 bases and V by 5 bases; bases with no gene match: 10. In germline, CDR1 is SGHTA, CDR2 FQGNSA. This CDR3 contains 18 residues. This chain connects TRBV7-2 to TRBJ2-2; 9 bases align to TRBD1. The sequencing used unstimulated CD8+ T cells sorted from spleen or lymph node cells, collected before transplant. This clonotype originated in a human donor who was the organ donor for an intestinal transplant. DNA of the CDR3: TGTGCCAGCAGCCTTAAACAGGGGGCGCGCCCGAACACCGGGGAGCTGTTTTTT. Translated, it gives CASSLKQGARPNTGELFF.